Below, one T cell receptor beta chain is given with its context. CDR1 is KGHDR, CDR2 SFDVKD, per germline. The CDR3 covers 14 residues. With 4 bases removed from V and 2 bases from J, the gap between germline ends came to 10 bases. This specimen comes from a study of blood T cell repertoires in COVID-19. Study overall: Acute and convalescent COVID-19 samples came from the United States, Italy and Spain. Sources were T cells, B-cell-depleted T cells, or PBMCs; the material itself was cDNA or gDNA.

Original processing notes: Amplified reference gene primers provided the basis for estimating nucleated cell counts. The method was immunoSEQ multiplex PCR; TCRdb's version includes in-frame clones alone and lacks a portion of them. That table is the source of V, J and clone size, and D and trimming were worked out from the DNA. This sample yields 60,000 or so clones, of which around 90% are seen a single time; 8.3% belongs to the top ten. Source material: peripheral blood. This receptor was taken from a human donor with active COVID-19. The donor label of this sample is uncertain. The rearrangement joins TRBV24-1 to TRBJ1-2; D is possibly TRBD1 (6 bases). The CDR3 region has the DNA TGTGCCACCAGTGACACCGGGACAAACTATGGCTACACCTTC. Amino acid sequence: CATSDTGTNYGYTF.